This record covers a single TCR beta chain. The record originates from a study of blood T cell repertoires in COVID-19. Turning to the study itself: T cells, B-cell-depleted T cells, or PBMCs provided the cDNA or gDNA that served as material.

Germline values: CDR1 SEHNR, CDR2 FQNEAQ (reference sequence). The CDR3 loop spans 17 amino acids. V dropped 3 bases and J dropped 7; count of bases not matched to a gene: 11. Methods used by the authors: Reference gene primer amplification gave estimated nucleated cell counts. Generated by immunoSEQ multiplex PCR, the TCRdb table keeps only in-frame clones and is missing some. V and J calls and clone size come straight from that table; D and trimming were deduced from the DNA. This sample has 150,000 or so clones, with approximately 70% found just once. The source material was peripheral blood. The sequence derives from a woman in her seventies with acute or convalescent COVID-19. This chain connects TRBV7-9 to TRBJ2-1; 11 nucleotides match TRBD2. The CDR3 sequence: CASSFQLSGGAANEQFF. In DNA form, the CDR3 reads TGTGCCAGCAGCTTTCAACTTAGCGGGGGGGCCGCGAATGAGCAGTTCTTC.